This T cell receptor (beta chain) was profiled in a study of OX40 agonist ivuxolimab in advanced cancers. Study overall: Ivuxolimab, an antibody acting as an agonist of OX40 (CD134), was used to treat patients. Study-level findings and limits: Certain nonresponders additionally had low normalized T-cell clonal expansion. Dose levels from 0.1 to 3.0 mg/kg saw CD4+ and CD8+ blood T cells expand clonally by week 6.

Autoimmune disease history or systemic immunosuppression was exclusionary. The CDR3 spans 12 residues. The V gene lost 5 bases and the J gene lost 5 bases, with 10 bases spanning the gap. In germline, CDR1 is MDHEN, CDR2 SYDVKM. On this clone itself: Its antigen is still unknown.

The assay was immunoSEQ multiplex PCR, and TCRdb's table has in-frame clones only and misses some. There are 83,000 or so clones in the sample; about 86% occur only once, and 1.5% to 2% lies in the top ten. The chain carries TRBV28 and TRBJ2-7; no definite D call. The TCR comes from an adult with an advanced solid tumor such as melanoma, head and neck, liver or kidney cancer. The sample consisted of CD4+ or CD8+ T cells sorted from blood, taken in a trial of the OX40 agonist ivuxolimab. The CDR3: CASSQGRNEQYF. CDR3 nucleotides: TGTGCCAGCAGTCAAGGACGGAACGAGCAGTACTTC.